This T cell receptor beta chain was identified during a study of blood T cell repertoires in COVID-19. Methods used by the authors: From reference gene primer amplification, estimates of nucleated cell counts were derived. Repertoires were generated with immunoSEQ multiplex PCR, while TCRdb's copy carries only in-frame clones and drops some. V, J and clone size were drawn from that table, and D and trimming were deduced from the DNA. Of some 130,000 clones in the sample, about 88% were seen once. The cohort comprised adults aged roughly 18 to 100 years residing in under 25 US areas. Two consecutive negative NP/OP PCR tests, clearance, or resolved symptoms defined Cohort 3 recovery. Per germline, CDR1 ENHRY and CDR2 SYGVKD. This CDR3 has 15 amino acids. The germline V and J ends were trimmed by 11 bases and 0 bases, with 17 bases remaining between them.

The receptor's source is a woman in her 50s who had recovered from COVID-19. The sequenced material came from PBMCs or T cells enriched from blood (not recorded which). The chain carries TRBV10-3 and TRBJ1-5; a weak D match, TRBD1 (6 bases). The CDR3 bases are TGTGCCTCCCAGATGGAGACAGGTAGCAATCAGCCCCAGCATTTT. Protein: CASQMETGSNQPQHF.